What follows are 12 T cell receptor beta chains derived from one specimen sequenced in a study of T cells in Graves' hyperthyroidism and ophthalmopathy. TCR beta CDR3 regions were amplified from RNA. HTBI primers were used for first-round RT-PCR of the TCR CDR3. TCRdb processed the multiplex PCR reads anew with MiXCR; each CDR3 protein has one entry. The sample yields about 420,000 distinct CDR3 sequences, roughly 15% seen once. The sequencing input was blood. The source is a woman under 30 with Graves' hyperthyroidism.

This clonotype has more than one count but fewer than ten. The genes are TRBV20-1 and TRBJ2-1; 11 bases are shared with TRBD2. Germline V gives CDR1 DFQATT, CDR2 SNEGSKA (reference sequence). The CDR3 spans 16 residues. V lost 6 bases, J lost 0 bases, and 7 bases stayed unmatched. In DNA form, the CDR3 reads TGCAGTGCGGGGACTAGCGGAACTCCCTCCTACAATGAGCAGTTCTTC. This translates into CSAGTSGTPSYNEQFF.

In this sample, this clonotype turned up many times. The chain couples TRBV6-1 to TRBJ2-1, with a possible D match to TRBD1 (6 bases). CDR3 length: 15 amino acids. Germline lookup yields CDR1 MNHNS and CDR2 SASEGT. V was trimmed by 6 bases and J by 4 bases, leaving 16 bases between them. Written as DNA, the CDR3 is TGTGCCAGCAGCCACGGGTGGCAGGGGTACAATGAGCAGTTCTTC. This encodes CASSHGWQGYNEQFF.

This clonotype was seen only a few times. At one boundary the junction diverges from the germline segment, which might be a read error. The J gene is TRBJ2-1, the V gene TRBV6-4; 8 bases fit TRBD1. The CDR3 is 16 amino acids. Germline V gene lookup returns CDR1 MRHNA and CDR2 SNTAGT. This chain's CDR3 is CASSYSRRGQSNEQFF. The CDR3 bases are TGTGCCAGCAGTTACTCTCGCAGGGGGCAATCAAATGAGCAGTTCTTC.

This clonotype was counted a few times. The genes are TRBV29-1 and TRBJ1-1; 7 positions agree with TRBD1. This CDR3 comprises 13 residues. The ends lost 4 bases at V and 4 bases at J; junction bases unmatched: 6. CDR1 SQVTM and CDR2 ANQGSEA come from the germline V gene. The CDR3 DNA is TGCAGCGTTGGCCGGGACAGTGGCACTGAAGCTTTCTTT. Translating gives CSVGRDSGTEAFF.

This clonotype has a count of ten or more. The chain has TRBV6-2 or TRBV6-3 and TRBJ2-1; 7 bases line up with TRBD1. The length of the CDR3 is 16 residues. Per germline, CDR1 MNHEY and CDR2 SVGEGT. J was trimmed by 2 bases and V by 1 base; bases with no gene match: 5. CDR3 sequence (DNA): TGTGCCAGCAGTTACTTTTTGAGGGGGCCCTACAATGAGCAGTTCTTC. This sequence encodes CASSYFLRGPYNEQFF.

This clonotype was detected many times. The V and J genes are TRBV20-1 and TRBJ2-3; D perhaps matches TRBD2 (5 bases). The germline gives CDR1 DFQATT, CDR2 SNEGSKA (reference sequence). V gave up 7 bases and J gave up 4 bases, with 12 bases separating them. The CDR3 is 12 amino acids. The chain's CDR3 is CSVSAGSDTQYF. In DNA, the CDR3 is TGCAGTGTTTCGGCGGGTTCAGATACGCAGTATTTT.

This clonotype was seen ten or more times. As DNA, the CDR3 is TGTGCCAGCAGTGAACATTCCTCTGGAAACACCATATATTTT. Amino acids: CASSEHSSGNTIYF. The V call is TRBV6-1, the J call TRBJ1-3; the D is unclear. V lost 2 bases and J 0 bases, leaving 5 bases between the germline ends. The germline V gene encodes CDR1 MNHNS and CDR2 SASEGT. This CDR3 region has 14 residues.

The chain uses TRBV20-1 and TRBJ2-7; 9 bases are a match to TRBD2. Germline V gives CDR1 DFQATT, CDR2 SNEGSKA (reference sequence). The CDR3 runs to 14 residues. J lost 5 bases, V lost 1 base, and 6 bases had no gene match. The CDR3 protein is CSARGLASGNEQYF. DNA of the CDR3: TGCAGTGCTAGAGGATTGGCTAGCGGGAACGAGCAGTACTTC.

This clonotype was detected many times. Here the CDR3 DNA reads TGTGCCAGCAGCTTAGTACGGCGAGGGGACGAGCAGTACTTC. The encoded protein is CASSLVRRGDEQYF. The rearrangement joins TRBV11-2 to TRBJ2-7; D possibly uses TRBD1 or TRBD2 (5 bases each). The CDR3 has 14 amino acids. The V end was cut by 1 base, the J end by 5 bases, with 12 bases between. Germline V gene lookup returns CDR1 SGHAT and CDR2 FQNNGV.

About this clonotype: This likely comes from a read error, as the CDR3 has no conserved phenylalanine or tryptophan at its end. The V gene is TRBV28, the J gene TRBJ2-5, with TRBD2 matching over 8 bases. The V gene end was trimmed by 3 bases and the J gene end by 5 bases; junction bases not matched to a gene: 2. Per the germline V gene, CDR1 is MDHEN and CDR2 is SYDVKM. CDR3 length: 13 amino acids. CDR3 sequence reads: CASSLGGRETQYV. As DNA, the CDR3 is TGTGCCAGCAGTTTGGGCGGGAGGGAGACCCAGTACGTC.

Ten or more counts support this clonotype. The chain carries TRBV29-1 and TRBJ2-5; 9 positions agree with TRBD1. V was pared by 4 bases and J by 5 bases, with 8 bases of the junction left unmatched. There are 14 residues in the CDR3. Germline assignment: CDR1 SQVTM and CDR2 ANQGSEA. The CDR3 protein is CSVVTGGVRETQYF. CDR3 DNA: TGCAGCGTTGTCACAGGGGGCGTGAGGGAGACCCAGTACTTC. Filled out from reference TRBV29-1 and TRBJ2-5, the complete variable domain reads SAVISQKPSRDICQRGTSLTIQCQVDSQVTMMFWYRQQPGQSLTLIATANQGSEATYESGFVIDKFPISRPNLTFSTLTVSNMSPEDSSIYLCSVVTGGVRETQYFGPGTRLLVL.

This clonotype was observed a handful of times. The chain's CDR3 is CASSFIGRELFF. In nucleotides, the CDR3 is TGTGCCAGCAGTTTTATTGGCCGGGAGCTGTTTTTT. The V and J genes are TRBV12-3 or TRBV12-4 and TRBJ2-2, with D hard to call. V lost 3 bases, J lost 9 bases, and 8 bases lay in between. The CDR3 totals 12 residues.